This T cell receptor beta chain appears in the sequencing data of a study of CD8 T cells in ankylosing spondylitis. This CDR3 has 15 amino acids. Germline assignment: CDR1 SGHRS and CDR2 YFSETQ. The V and J ends lost 0 bases and 6 bases, in that order; junction bases with no gene match: 5. This clonotype was seen many times. As yet, its antigen is unknown. Study-wide results and limits: Matched synovial fluid from ankylosing spondylitis patients was reported to be enriched for disease-linked clones. A motif of 7 to 9 highly homologous TCR beta variants was seen as apparently characteristic of ankylosing spondylitis blood.

TCR beta libraries were made by quantitative 5'-RACE with molecular barcodes. TCRdb reprocessed the 5' RACE reads with MiXCR, giving one entry per CDR3 protein. The sample yields a few hundred thousand distinct CDR3 sequences, 12% seen once. This clonotype was obtained from a male donor with ankylosing spondylitis. The specimen was blood, either unsorted or a sorted T cell fraction (not recorded which). The gene calls are TRBV5-1 and TRBJ2-3; 9 positions match TRBD2. CDR3 in DNA: TGCGCCAGCAGCTTGGCCCTAGCGGGGCGCGATACGCAGTATTTT. This encodes CASSLALAGRDTQYF.